The next 18 T cell receptor beta chains were all read from a single sample in a study of T cell clonality in common variable immunodeficiency. Which antigens these TCRs recognize remains unknown. Overall study findings and caveats: In common variable immunodeficiency, TCR beta chains reportedly carried fewer deletions and N-nucleotide insertions.

The data were produced by immunoSEQ multiplex PCR, yet TCRdb's version contains in-frame clones alone and is incomplete. The repertoire consists of 25,000 to 35,000 clones, none detected only once. Sample: peripheral blood mononuclear cells. The receptors stem from a human donor with common variable immunodeficiency.

The table lists this clone with many counts. The sequenced CDR3 bases are TGTGCCAGCAGCCTTGGACAGATCTACGAG. Translated: CASSLGQIYE. In full, the CDR3 reads CASSLGQIYEQYF. This chain uses TRBV11-2 with TRBJ2-7; possible D gene TRBD1, 6 bases. The DNA ends 3 residues before the CDR3 does, and the rest of the CDR3 is filled in from the germline J gene. CDR1 SGHAT and CDR2 FQNNGV come from the germline V gene. V shed 5 bases and J shed 3 bases, with 11 bases lying between them. The CDR3 is 13 residues long.

This clone was seen at least ten times. The CDR3 goes on 3 residues after the read ends, and that part is filled in from the germline J gene. Other DNA sequences of this sample code for an identical CDR3. The chain combines TRBV6-1 with TRBJ2-3; no clear D gene. This CDR3 comprises 14 residues. Per germline, CDR1 MNHNS and CDR2 SASEGT. V gave up 2 bases and J gave up 0 bases, with 6 bases separating them. The DNA read from the CDR3 is TGTGCCAGCAGTGAAAGGGTCAGCACAGATACG. Its protein is CASSERVSTDT. The CDR3 in full is CASSERVSTDTQYF.

A few counts support this clone. Read sequence stops 3 residues before the CDR3 end, and the germline J gene provides the missing end. V gene TRBV2 combines with J gene TRBJ1-3, with D perhaps matching TRBD1 (5 bases). V lost 3 bases, J lost 2 bases, and 14 bases lay in between. CDR1 is SNHLY, CDR2 FYNNEI, per germline. CDR3 length: 16 amino acids. CDR3 loop: CASSDRYRGAGNTIYF. Incomplete CDR3 DNA: TGTGCCAGCAGTGATCGCTATCGAGGGGCTGGAAACACC.

Comment on this clone: The observed sequence ends 3 residues before the CDR3 terminus, with the missing tail filled in from the germline J gene. The gene calls are TRBV18 and TRBJ1-1; 10 nucleotides match TRBD1. The germline V gene encodes CDR1 KGHSH and CDR2 LQKENI. V was clipped by 6 bases and J by 5 bases; unmatched bases: 6. This CDR3 is 14 amino acids long. Incomplete CDR3 DNA: TGTGCCAGCTCCTCCGGACAGGGGGGTACTGAA. Protein: CASSSGQGGTE. The CDR3 in its entirety is CASSSGQGGTEAFF.

In its sample, this clone was seen many times. The sequence runs out 3 residues before the end of the CDR3; the remainder is reconstructed from the germline J gene. V is TRBV19 and J is TRBJ2-2, with 7 bases matching TRBD2. Germline V gives CDR1 LNHDA, CDR2 SQIVND (reference sequence). The V and J ends lost 6 bases and 5 bases, in that order; junction bases with no gene match: 9. This CDR3 has 15 residues. The DNA read from the CDR3 is TGTGCCAGTAGCCTCTTGGCGGGGGAGACCGGGGAG. Amino acids: CASSLLAGETGE. The whole CDR3 is CASSLLAGETGELFF.

This clone was detected only a few times. The junction differs from germline at one of its ends, possibly a read error. Read sequence stops 3 residues before the CDR3 end, and the germline J gene provides the missing end. Additional DNA sequences in this sample encode the identical CDR3. The chain uses TRBV20-1 and TRBJ2-7; possible D gene TRBD2, 5 bases. The germline V gene encodes CDR1 DFQATT and CDR2 SNEGSKA (reference sequence). The CDR3 sequence is 13 residues long. The CDR3 sequence is CSARDQLAYEQYF. The CDR3 bases that were read are TGCAGTGCCAGAGATCAACTAGCCTACGAG.

This clone has only a few counts. The CDR3 end falls 3 residues outside the read, so it is completed with the germline J gene. The V and J genes are TRBV30 and TRBJ2-1; D ambiguous. The CDR3 totals 11 residues. Per the germline V gene, CDR1 is GTSNPN and CDR2 is SVGIG (reference sequence). V shed 2 bases and J shed 6 bases, with 5 bases lying between them. Incomplete CDR3 DNA: TGTGCCTGGAGTCCAGTCAATGAG. It specifies CAWSPVNE. The entire CDR3 sequence reads CAWSPVNEQFF.

Of note for this clone: The read ends 3 residues shy of where the CDR3 ends; the end is completed using the germline J gene. V and J are TRBV2 and TRBJ1-5; the D gene is possibly TRBD1 (5 bases). The CDR3 spans 15 residues. The germline V gene encodes CDR1 SNHLY and CDR2 FYNNEI. V lost 5 bases and J lost 2, with 13 bases in between. The chain's CDR3 is CASSSKVGGNQPQHF. CDR3 bases read: TGTGCCAGCAGTTCTAAGGTAGGGGGCAATCAGCCC.

This clone came up many times. The read halts 3 residues ahead of the CDR3 end, with the missing end drawn from the germline J gene. The chain recombines TRBV20-1 with TRBJ2-1; TRBD2 is a possible D gene (6 bases). The germline V gene has CDR1 DFQATT and CDR2 SNEGSKA (reference sequence). The germline V and J ends were trimmed by 5 bases and 1 base, with 18 bases remaining between them. The CDR3 consists of 16 residues. CDR3 bases read: TGCAGTGCTCGAGTGGTGGGGGGTAGGTCCTACAATGAG. Translation gives CSARVVGGRSYNE. From start to end, the CDR3 is CSARVVGGRSYNEQFF.

This clone was counted only a few times. The DNA ends 3 residues before the CDR3 does, and the rest of the CDR3 is filled in from the germline J gene. The gene calls are TRBV5-4 and TRBJ2-5; D is possibly TRBD2 (6 bases). V lost 1 base and J 5 bases, leaving 9 bases between the germline ends. The CDR3 has 13 residues. Germline V gene lookup returns CDR1 SGHNT and CDR2 YYREEE (reference sequence). CDR3: CASSLTSRETQYF. The DNA read from the CDR3 is TGTGCCAGCAGCTTGACTAGCCGGGAGACC. Complete variable domain (other parts from reference TRBV5-4 and TRBJ2-5): ETGVTQSPTHLIKTRGQQVTLRCSSQSGHNTVSWYQQALGQGPQFIFQYYREEENGRGNFPPRFSGLQFPNYSSELNVNALELDDSALYLCASSLTSRETQYFGPGTRLLVL.

This clone was seen ten or more times. The read finishes 3 residues shy of the CDR3 end, and the germline J gene is used to complete it. The rearrangement uses TRBV18 and TRBJ1-1; the match to TRBD1 covers 10 bases. The CDR3 has 16 amino acids. V gave up 4 bases and J gave up 0 bases; unmatched junction bases: 5. Germline values: CDR1 KGHSH, CDR2 LQKENI. CDR3 sequence reads: CASSRDRGFVNTEAFF. The sequenced part of the CDR3 DNA is TGTGCCAGCTCACGGGACAGGGGTTTTGTGAACACTGAA. Drawing the rest from reference TRBV18 and TRBJ1-1, the complete variable domain is NAGVMQNPRHLVRRRGQEARLRCSPMKGHSHVYWYRQLPEEGLKFMVYLQKENIIDESGMPKERFSAEFPKEGPSILRIQQVVRGDSAAYFCASSRDRGFVNTEAFFGQGTRLTVV.

In its sample, this clone was seen a few times. The read terminates 3 residues before the CDR3 end, so the remaining end is supplied by the germline J gene. The V gene is TRBV2, the J gene TRBJ2-3; D is undetermined. The CDR3 sequence is 15 residues long. V lost 6 bases and J 3 bases, leaving 16 bases between the germline ends. Germline V gene lookup returns CDR1 SNHLY and CDR2 FYNNEI. The sequenced CDR3 bases are TGTGCCAGCAGCGACCGCCTATCGACTACAGATACG. Translation: CASSDRLSTTDT. The CDR3 as a whole reads CASSDRLSTTDTQYF.

There are a few counts of this clone. The read is 3 residues too short to cover the CDR3 end, so that end is filled in from the germline J gene. This sequence joins TRBV18 and TRBJ2-1; 7 bases agree with TRBD1. Trimming took 2 bases from V and 2 from J; bases not matched to a gene: 0. The CDR3 extends over 14 amino acids. Germline V gene data show CDR1 as KGHSH and CDR2 as LQKENI. CDR3: CASSPRGPYNEQFF. CDR3 DNA (partial): TGTGCCAGCTCACCAAGGGGGCCCTACAATGAG.

This clone was detected ten times or more. The CDR3 extends 3 residues past the end of the read, so its final part is completed from the germline J gene. V and J are TRBV2 and TRBJ1-4; D may be TRBD1 (6 bases). V was clipped by 9 bases and J by 4 bases, with 9 bases between them. This CDR3 is built from 12 residues. Looked up from germline, CDR1 is SNHLY and CDR2 is FYNNEI. Partial CDR3 DNA: TGTGCCAGACAGGGTTTTAATGAAAAA. Its protein product is CARQGFNEK. The entire CDR3 is CARQGFNEKLFF.

This clone was detected many times. The read comes to an end 3 residues before the CDR3 does, leaving the germline J gene to fill in the end. This sequence joins TRBV18 and TRBJ2-2; 8 bases are shared with TRBD2. Germline CDR1 reads KGHSH; CDR2 reads LQKENI. The V gene end was trimmed by 4 bases and the J gene end by 5 bases; junction bases not matched to a gene: 9. The CDR3 runs 16 residues. This CDR3 reads CASSQLAGSETGELFF. CDR3 DNA (partial): TGTGCCAGCTCACAATTAGCGGGATCTGAGACCGGGGAG.

This clone has more than one count but fewer than ten. The read ends 3 residues shy of where the CDR3 ends; the end is completed using the germline J gene. The V call is TRBV5-1, the J call TRBJ2-5, with D tentatively TRBD2 (5 bases). Germline CDR1 SGHRS, CDR2 YFSETQ. The CDR3 is 14 residues long. Trimming left V 0 bases short and J 4 bases short, with 10 bases between. CDR3 DNA, as far as it was read: TGCGCCAGCAGCTTGGAGGCGGGTCGAGAGACC. Encoded protein: CASSLEAGRET. Given in full, the CDR3 is CASSLEAGRETQYF. The whole variable domain, remainder taken from reference TRBV5-1 and TRBJ2-5, is KAGVTQTPRYLIKTRGQQVTLSCSPISGHRSVSWYQQTPGQGLQFLFEYFSETQRNKGNFPGRFSGRQFSNSRSEMNVSTLELGDSALYLCASSLEAGRETQYFGPGTRLLVL.

This clone was picked up a small number of times. Read sequence stops 3 residues before the CDR3 end, and the germline J gene provides the missing end. The J gene is TRBJ2-7, the V gene TRBV18; 8 nucleotides align to TRBD1. The germline V gene has CDR1 KGHSH and CDR2 LQKENI. V shed 5 bases, J shed 4 bases, and the junction held 10 bases outside the gene matches. The CDR3 is 15 amino acids. The covered CDR3 bases are TGTGCCAGCTCAACTAAACCGGGACAGGCATACGAG. It yields the protein CASSTKPGQAYE. The complete CDR3 sequence is CASSTKPGQAYEQYF.

In its sample, this clone is medium-sized. The CDR3 end lies 3 residues beyond the end of the read and is filled in from the germline J gene. The chain combines TRBV6-2 or TRBV6-3 with TRBJ2-2; 10 bases are a match to TRBD2. Germline V CDR1 and CDR2: MNHEY, SVGEGT. Germline trimming cut 6 bases from V and 5 bases from J; bases unmatched to any gene: 6. This CDR3 is 15 amino acids long. CDR3 loop: CASSPGTSVTGELFF. The DNA read from the CDR3 is TGTGCCAGCAGCCCCGGGACTAGCGTTACCGGGGAG.